This is a list of T cell receptor beta chains from one sample in a study of beta chain features in type 1 diabetes. Sequencing was performed with immunoSEQ multiplex PCR; in TCRdb, only in-frame clones are kept and a portion is missing. The data contain 900,000 or so clones, about a sixth of them singletons. Sample: naive CD4+ T cells from blood. The receptors derive from a woman in her late teens or twenties in good health. CDR3s include the opening cysteine and the closing phenylalanine or tryptophan. D genes are given only for firm matches. A row's size may be missing; if present it is once, few, many or a size class.

TRBJ1-2 TRBD1 TRBV28 few CASLYGTGVGGYGYTF TGTGCCAGCCTGTACGGGACAGGGGTCGGGGGCTATGGCTACACCTTC
TRBJ1-2 - TRBV14 - CASSQEIGNYGYTF TGTGCCAGCAGCCAAGAGATAGGAAACTATGGCTACACCTTC
TRBJ2-3 - TRBV5-6 few CASSRADTQYF TGTGCCAGCAGCAGGGCAGATACGCAGTATTTT
TRBJ2-5 - TRBV14 - CASSRASSGETQYF TGTGCCAGCAGTCGAGCCTCAAGCGGTGAGACCCAGTACTTC
TRBJ2-1 TRBD2 TRBV27 once CASSLRPSGRAMRNEQFF TGTGCCAGCAGTTTAAGACCGAGCGGGAGGGCCATGAGGAATGAGCAGTTCTTC
TRBJ2-7 - TRBV29-1 - CSVDEGAYEQYF TGCAGCGTTGATGAGGGGGCCTACGAGCAGTACTTC
TRBJ1-1 - TRBV25-1 few CASKTEMNTEAFF TGTGCCAGCAAAACGGAGATGAACACTGAAGCTTTCTTT
TRBJ2-5 - TRBV5-1 - CASSGRPQETQYF TGCGCCAGCAGCGGACGGCCTCAAGAGACCCAGTACTTC
TRBJ1-1 - TRBV6-5 - CASRTLNTEAFF TGTGCCAGTCGGACCTTGAACACTGAAGCTTTCTTT
TRBJ2-7 - TRBV5-1 few CASSFAPRYEQYF TGCGCCAGCAGCTTCGCACCGCGATACGAGCAGTACTTC
TRBJ2-7 - TRBV7-6 few CASSLWSESYEQYF TGTGCCAGCAGCTTGTGGTCAGAATCCTACGAGCAGTACTTC
TRBJ2-3 TRBD1 TRBV29-1 - CSVRLGQAGFRTDTQYF TGCAGCGTCCGCCTGGGACAGGCAGGTTTCCGAACAGATACGCAGTATTTT
TRBJ2-3 - TRBV10-3 - CAIRRDNTDTQYF TGTGCCATTCGTCGGGACAACACAGATACGCAGTATTTT
TRBJ1-2 - TRBV28 few CATDESGADGYTF TGTGCCACCGACGAGTCAGGGGCTGATGGCTACACCTTC
TRBJ1-2 - TRBV27 few CASSSRLMSLQGYTF TGTGCCAGCAGTTCCCGACTTATGTCTCTACAAGGCTACACCTTC
TRBJ2-7 - TRBV5-6 few CASSFRGVVGYEQYF TGTGCCAGCAGCTTTAGGGGAGTTGTCGGTTACGAGCAGTACTTC
TRBJ2-1 TRBD1 TRBV18 - CASSLDRELEQFF TGTGCCAGCTCACTCGACAGGGAACTTGAGCAGTTCTTC
TRBJ2-3 TRBD2 TRBV7-2 - CASSTRLAGGYPQYF TGTGCCAGCAGCACCCGACTAGCGGGGGGGTATCCGCAGTATTTT
TRBJ2-1 - TRBV19 few CASRNRGGNEQFF TGTGCCAGTAGGAACAGAGGGGGCAATGAGCAGTTCTTC
TRBJ2-7 TRBD1 TRBV27 - CASRRQGANEQYF TGTGCCAGCAGGAGACAGGGGGCCAACGAGCAGTACTTC
TRBJ2-4 - TRBV29-1 - CSGLDIQYF TGCAGCGGTTTAGACATTCAGTACTTC
TRBJ2-1 - TRBV7-3 few CASSFRGSANEQFF TGTGCCAGCAGCTTCAGAGGTAGCGCCAATGAGCAGTTCTTC
TRBJ1-2 - TRBV27 - CASSFIRDTPGYTF TGTGCCAGCAGTTTTATTCGGGACACGCCTGGCTACACCTTC
TRBJ1-1 - TRBV7-2 - CASGSRAGNTEAFF TGTGCCAGCGGCTCCAGGGCAGGGAACACTGAAGCTTTCTTT
TRBJ2-7 - TRBV7-3 few CASSRRRGDEQYF TGTGCCAGCAGCAGGCGACGCGGGGACGAGCAGTACTTC
TRBJ1-1 - TRBV4-3 - CASSQEADTEAFF TGCGCCAGCAGCCAAGAGGCAGACACTGAAGCTTTCTTT
TRBJ2-7 TRBD2 TRBV6-6 - CASRKREVADEQYF TGTGCCAGCAGAAAACGGGAGGTGGCTGACGAGCAGTACTTC
TRBJ1-2 - TRBV14 - CASSQVGRDYGYTF TGTGCCAGCAGCCAAGTCGGCAGAGACTATGGCTACACCTTC
TRBJ2-2 TRBD2 TRBV7-9 few CASSPAGDTGELFF TGTGCCAGCAGCCCGGCGGGAGACACCGGGGAGCTGTTTTTT
TRBJ1-1 - TRBV11-2 few CASSTSPGTGAEAFF TGTGCCAGCAGCACCAGCCCCGGGACGGGCGCTGAAGCTTTCTTT
TRBJ2-7 - TRBV20-1 - CSAGASYEQYF TGCAGTGCGGGGGCGTCCTACGAGCAGTACTTC
TRBJ1-2 - TRBV28 few CASSSSSLYGYTF TGTGCCAGCAGTTCTTCCTCCCTATATGGCTACACCTTC
TRBJ1-5 - TRBV18 few CASSPTAGGGINQPQHF TGTGCCAGCTCACCAACCGCGGGGGGTGGTATCAATCAGCCCCAGCATTTT
TRBJ2-1 - TRBV15 few CATSFGAVRQEQFF TGTGCCACCAGTTTCGGGGCGGTCAGACAGGAGCAGTTCTTC
TRBJ2-7 - TRBV7-2 - CASSTPGLAYEQYF TGTGCCAGCAGCACACCGGGACTGGCCTACGAGCAGTACTTC
TRBJ1-2 - TRBV28 - CASSIPSRGNYGYTF TGTGCCAGCAGTATACCGTCTCGGGGAAACTATGGCTACACCTTC
TRBJ1-2 TRBD1 TRBV28 few CASSSTGGYGYTF TGTGCCAGCAGTAGCACAGGGGGATACGGCTACACCTTC
TRBJ2-7 TRBD1 TRBV10-3 - CAISFDRGEQYF TGTGCCATCAGTTTTGACAGGGGAGAGCAGTACTTC
TRBJ2-3 TRBD2 TRBV2 few CASAGLAGARDTQYF TGTGCCAGCGCGGGACTAGCGGGAGCTAGAGATACGCAGTATTTT
TRBJ1-1 - TRBV18 few CASSRLRGESTEAFF TGTGCCAGCTCAAGGTTACGTGGGGAGAGCACTGAAGCTTTCTTT
TRBJ1-2 - TRBV27 few CASSSGRLSYGYTF TGTGCCAGCAGTTCGGGTAGACTCTCCTATGGCTACACCTTC
TRBJ2-1 TRBD2 TRBV14 many CASRLAGSYNEQFF TGTGCCAGCAGACTAGCGGGATCCTACAATGAGCAGTTCTTC
TRBJ2-5 - TRBV20-1 - CSASSPETQYF TGCAGTGCTAGTAGTCCGGAGACCCAGTACTTC
TRBJ1-4 - TRBV5-1 - CASSLMGGEKLFF TGCGCCAGCAGCTTGATGGGGGGTGAAAAACTGTTTTTT
TRBJ2-5 TRBD2 TRBV6-6 - CAISGLAGGQETQYF TGTGCCATCAGTGGACTAGCGGGAGGCCAAGAGACCCAGTACTTC
TRBJ1-2 TRBD1 TRBV27 - CASSPRPGQLYGYTF TGTGCCAGCAGTCCTCGACCGGGACAGTTATATGGCTACACCTTC
TRBJ2-1 TRBD1 TRBV7-3 - CASSPDRVAEQFF TGTGCCAGCAGCCCGGACAGGGTGGCTGAGCAGTTCTTC
TRBJ2-1 - TRBV11-3 - CASSWRDSNNEQFF TGTGCCAGCAGCTGGAGGGACAGCAACAATGAGCAGTTCTTC
TRBJ2-1 - TRBV4-3 - CASSLEGDSVNEQFF TGCGCCAGCAGCCTAGAGGGGGACTCGGTCAATGAGCAGTTCTTC
TRBJ2-1 TRBD2 TRBV2 few CASSGWSGRLDEQFF TGTGCCAGCAGTGGGTGGTCCGGGAGGCTCGATGAGCAGTTCTTC
TRBJ2-5 - TRBV6-5 - CASSGGAWETQYF TGTGCCAGCAGCGGAGGGGCGTGGGAGACCCAGTACTTC
TRBJ2-7 - TRBV28 - CASGTSYEQYF TGTGCCAGCGGGACCAGCTACGAGCAGTACTTC